This T cell receptor (beta chain) was sequenced in a study of cytomegalovirus exposure and HLA in healthy donors (dated by TCRdb to 2015 to 2018). Study-wide context: In an earlier analysis of approximately 500 of the donors, 276 Gb of sequence data and 117 million unique TCR beta sequences from 150 million to 200 million T cells were reported. An early release covering 550 to 700 HLA-typed donors comprised about 320 gigabases of sequencing data and 65 million to 100 million unique TCR sequences. Of the roughly 400 genotyped donors, approximately 80% were placed in the genetic ancestry cluster associated with self-reported Caucasian donors. The aim of the study was to test whether cataloging public T cell receptors could identify signatures of past pathogen exposure. The study profiled the T cell repertoires of about 720 subjects by immunosequencing and related them to cytomegalovirus serostatus. A separate validation cohort of over 95 different subjects was used in addition to the approximately 670-subject first cohort. High-throughput TCR immunosequencing, statistical association of individual TCRs with disease status, and machine learning were combined to predict cytomegalovirus infection status. A later analysis re-examined previously published TCR beta repertoires from more than 600 donors and added high-resolution HLA genotyping to investigate patterns of TCR occurrence. The later analysis used no new phenotypic data to find candidate immune exposures, relying instead on TCR beta sequences and their occurrence across donors. An earlier analysis of fewer than 700 of the donors applied high-throughput TCR beta sequencing to assess whether each TCR beta V gene segment acted as functional or pseudogenic. Donor age, sex, ethnicity and CMV serostatus were compiled together with the repertoire data. A later genetic analysis used genome-wide SNP genotypes for about 55% of the 666 donors, treating that subset as a discovery cohort. Every discovery cohort repertoire had been produced on one sequencing platform. Class I and class II HLA loci were covered by the typing at four-digit resolution. The number of typed donors differed by locus: about 629-630 for A, B, C, DRB1 and DQB1; approximately 520 for DQA1; 600 to 610 for DPA1; and about 450 for DPB1. Roughly 5 DR-DQ haplotypes were treated as single units for association and clustering because of strong linkage in the cohort. On average, 235,054 unique TCR beta nucleotide sequences were sequenced per donor among a few hundred genotyped donors of the cohort, with roughly 18% of those sequences being non-productive.

Regarding this clone: Its antigen remains undetermined. No much larger clonotype is one base removed from it; base qualities were not supplied.

In total, over 600 healthy bone marrow donors made up the cohort. At the time of sampling, every cohort member was nominally healthy, though immune exposures that went unrecorded were likely present. The donor was CMV seropositive and belonged to the group of some 290 seropositive cohort members. Each donor provided a peripheral blood sample, and peripheral blood mononuclear cells were used for TCR beta sequencing. Genomic DNA was extracted from the blood cell samples with the Qiagen DNeasy Blood Extraction Kit. Taken from cysteine to phenylalanine, the CDR3 has 14 residues. The CDR3 DNA has 42 bases and is translated from base 1. The germline ends are 8 bases apart after V is trimmed by 1 base and J by 1 base. For CDR1 and CDR2, the germline V gene lists SGHRS and YFSETQ. Library creation used the immunoSEQ multiplex PCR assay. For the multiplex PCR, a mixture combining 60 forward primers for TCR Vbeta segments and 13 reverse primers for TCR Jbeta segments was used. Amplification of the CDR3 region of rearranged TCR beta genes was performed with a multiplex PCR assay on genomic DNA. The Illumina HiSeq System was used to sequence the amplified TCR beta libraries as 87-base-pair reads. Concerning the study's data processing: In a later analysis, around 80 million unique TCR beta chains were counted across the 500 to 850 repertoires, and approximately 11 million of these chains were shared by at least two donors. A nearest-neighbor algorithm error-corrected the raw reads and collapsed the reads into unique sequences, merging closely related sequences to remove PCR and sequencing errors. Alignment of CDR3 sequences to IMGT reference sequences was used to assign V, D and J gene segments. For a sequence to be retained, a match of at least six nucleotides to both a V gene segment and a J gene segment was required. A rearrangement counted as productive if the CDR3 had no stop codons and remained in frame with V and J, and every other rearrangement counted as non-productive. CDR3 was defined according to IMGT convention as the region running from the second conserved V-encoded cysteine to the conserved J-encoded phenylalanine. The earlier analysis of roughly 590 of the donors excluded sequences that lacked an unambiguous match to a single V gene segment. An earlier analysis of 587 of the donors classified V segments as functional when productive rearrangements were above 56.7% and as segregating when the standard deviation between donors was above 5%. A statistical classification framework was developed to diagnose cytomegalovirus status using the catalog of TCR beta chain sequences. A later analysis assigned V and J genes by comparing TCR nucleotide sequences with IMGT/GENE-DB human TR gene sequences. Using the TCRdist pipeline, a later analysis assigned CDR3 sequences along with most-parsimonious VDJ recombination scenarios. In a later analysis, every TCR beta chain was defined by the combination of its CDR3 amino acid sequence and its V-gene family, and reads without a unique V-gene family were dropped. In a later analysis, 500 to 700 highly shared, low-generation-probability nucleotide sequences were removed to address suspected cross-contamination and a sequencing artifact. In a later analysis, a clonal expansion index for each public chain was calculated from normalized within-repertoire ranks of inferred template counts. A later analysis computed generation probabilities with a VDJ recombination model fitted to out-of-frame rearrangements, and checked the results against IGoR. Hypergeometric tests were used in a later analysis to score TCR-TCR, TCR-HLA and TCR-CMV co-occurrence, with a repertoire-size bias correction applied to the TCR pairs. A later analysis estimated false discovery rates by permuting HLA or CMV assignments 20 times. A later analysis grouped co-occurring TCRs with DBSCAN, adding TCRdist sequence similarity when clustering within HLA-allele-positive subsets. Co-occurrence clustering excluded repertoires with fewer than 30,000 or more than 120,000 public chains, plus five with anomalous nucleotide sharing. TCRdb retrieved this table from immuneACCESS and kept in-frame rearrangements only. Not all clones are present; in checked studies, unresolved V genes account for under half, and no reason is known for the remainder. Clonal size and the V and J genes are those of that table, whereas D and trimming came from the DNA. This sample lists 160,000 or so clones; over 80% were detected once. The ten largest clones add up to approximately 4% of the sample.

Beyond this particular receptor, the publication reports: The sequencing pipeline was judged likely to have produced a cluster of highly shared sequence variants as a technical artifact. In a later genetic analysis, fewer N-insertions in productive TCRs were reported among donors in an Asian-associated ancestry cluster than the approximately 630-donor mean. Cytomegalovirus status was reported to be diagnosed by the classifier with high specificity and sensitivity in both the original and validation cohorts. Several of the top co-occurrence clusters appeared to be linked to parvovirus B19, influenza, CMV and Epstein-Barr virus, according to a later analysis. The authors suggested that the approach could potentially be generalized to other disease states and immunological phenotypes. Most CMV-associated TCR beta chains appeared to be HLA-restricted in a later analysis, and the HLA associations seemed to be driven largely by CMV exposure. According to a later analysis, TCR association rates differed among HLA loci, with DRB1 alleles showing the most associated TCRs and HLA-C alleles showing the fewest. When HLA alleles, especially DR and DQ, strongly co-occurred, attributing TCR associations to individual alleles was difficult. Most TCR sequences were observed very rarely across donors, whereas some public TCRs were present in many individuals. A further reported finding was that TCR beta sequences accurately predicted the HLA-A and HLA-B alleles for most subjects in the first cohort. In the study, 150 to 200 TCR beta chains were listed as associated with cytomegalovirus. In an earlier analysis of under 600 of the donors, most TCR beta V segments were observed in productive rearrangements about 87% or about 30% of the time, broadly matching IMGT annotations. A later genetic analysis associated a missense DCLRE1C variant with V-gene and J-gene trimming of TCR beta chains, and an independent cohort replicated the association. In vitro tests confirmed that a few of the cytomegalovirus-associated TCR beta chains recognize cytomegalovirus antigens. Because the 87-base-pair reads could not distinguish some IMGT-functional V segments, including TRBV6-2 and TRBV6-3, those segments were excluded. Correlated functional status among segregating V segments might reflect linkage disequilibrium, but an unknown experimental factor could not be ruled out. A later analysis found that HLA-associated TCR beta chains were more clonally expanded and had lower generation probabilities than equally common non-associated chains. In this cohort, only TCR beta chains were sequenced, and detectable features were limited by the absence of alpha or paired-chain data. Because counts were too low, roughly 18 rarely observed V segments, including chromosome 9 orphons, were left out of the earlier analysis of some 600 of the donors. Presence/absence analyses assumed roughly uniform sequencing depth across donors, an assumption that may not hold. Immune exposure information for the cohort was limited to CMV serostatus. Because HLA typing was missing for some donors at each locus, association tests included only the typed subset. A later analysis associated about 17,000 TCR beta sequences with specific HLA alleles at a false discovery rate of 0.05.

Sample: PBMCs. The TCR sequence derives from a man aged 45 to 65 in good health and CMV-seropositive. The V gene is TRBV5-1 and the J gene is TRBJ1-1; possibly the D gene is TRBD1, per 5 matching bases. The CDR3: CASSLTGENTEAFF. The sequenced DNA is TGCGCCAGCAGCTTGACAGGAGAGAACACTGAAGCTTTCTTT. Full variable domain (CDR3 extended with the reference TRBV5-1 and TRBJ1-1 proteins): KAGVTQTPRYLIKTRGQQVTLSCSPISGHRSVSWYQQTPGQGLQFLFEYFSETQRNKGNFPGRFSGRQFSNSRSEMNVSTLELGDSALYLCASSLTGENTEAFFGQGTRLTVV.